This entry lists 8 T cell receptor beta chains sequenced from one sample in a study of tumor-infiltrating lymphocytes in primary liver carcinoma. With around 500 ng total RNA as template and a constant-region primer, TCR beta cDNA was made. It was through three nested multiplex PCR rounds of slightly modified ARM-PCR that TCR beta libraries arose. Forward primers for TRBV1-TRBV30 and a C-beta reverse primer served the first two PCR rounds, at about 10 cycles each. TCRdb used MiXCR to reprocess the multiplex PCR reads, holding one entry per CDR3 protein. The repertoire holds hundreds of thousands of distinct CDR3 sequences, nearly 60% seen once, with 17% in the top ten. Germline DNA was extracted too, while blood RNA derived from unsorted whole blood. The sample consisted of peripheral blood. These TCRs come from a woman aged 25 to 39 with primary liver carcinoma and hepatitis B virus infection.

On this clonotype itself: A much larger clone differs by one base, so this may be a read error. This chain connects TRBV4-3 to TRBJ1-1; TRBD1 might be the D (6 bases). Germline V gene data show CDR1 as LGHNA and CDR2 as YSLEER. CDR3 length: 15 residues. DNA of the CDR3: TGCGCCAGCAGCCAAGACGGGGGCGGATACACTGAAGTTTTCTTT. The encoded protein is CASSQDGGGYTEVFF.

The V call is TRBV5-1, the J call TRBJ2-5; TRBD1 matches 7 bases. The CDR3 extends over 14 amino acids. The V segment lost 7 bases and the J segment 1 base; nucleotides outside the gene matches: 7. Germline CDR1 SGHRS, CDR2 YFSETQ. The CDR3 nucleotides are TGCGCCAGCTGCCTCCGGGACAGCCAAGAGACCCAGTACTTC. It encodes CASCLRDSQETQYF.

This clonotype was seen only once. The rearrangement links TRBV4-2 to TRBJ2-7; TRBD2 aligns across 8 bases. Germline CDR1 LGHNA, CDR2 YNFKEQ. This CDR3 is built from 16 residues. The junction had 13 bases not matched to a gene; V was cut back by 7 bases and J by 2 bases. DNA of the CDR3: TGTGCCAGCAACCACATCCCGGGGACTAGTGCCTACGAGCAGTACTTC. Its protein product is CASNHIPGTSAYEQYF.

As for this clonotype: One end of the junction fails to match germline, which may point to a read error. The rearrangement links TRBV29-1 to TRBJ2-5; the D call may be TRBD1 or TRBD2 (6 bases each). CDR1 and CDR2 (germline): SQVTM, ANQGSEA. The CDR3 has 14 amino acids. The CDR3 sequence: CSVTKGGSQDTQYF. The DNA of the CDR3 is TGCAGCGTTACTAAGGGGGGTAGTCAAGATACCCAGTACTTC.

The J gene is TRBJ1-1, the V gene TRBV30; D is uncertain. CDR1 is GTSNPN, CDR2 SVGIG, per germline (reference sequence). V was clipped by 0 bases and J by 10 bases, with 12 bases between them. There are 12 residues in the CDR3. As DNA, the CDR3 is TGTGCCTGGAGTGTCCAGGCCTATTCAGCTTTCTTT. Translation gives CAWSVQAYSAFF.

There are many counts of this clonotype. The chain links TRBV4-3 to TRBJ2-7; D gene unclear. Per the germline V gene, CDR1 is LGHNA and CDR2 is YSLEER. The CDR3 has 13 residues. The V gene lost 4 bases and the J gene lost 5 bases, with 12 bases spanning the gap. The CDR3 here is CASSRRIEDEQYF. The CDR3 coding sequence is TGCGCCAGCAGCCGACGGATCGAGGACGAGCAGTACTTC.

The rearrangement links TRBV4-1 to TRBJ2-5; 7 nucleotides match TRBD2. Trimming removed 1 base from V and 3 bases from J; junction bases left unmatched: 11. The germline V gene has CDR1 MGHRA and CDR2 YSYEKL. There are 17 residues in the CDR3. The CDR3 DNA reads TGCGCCAGCAGCCAAGTTGGCGGACTAGTCGGTGAAGAGACCCAGTACTTC. Its translation: CASSQVGGLVGEETQYF.

On this clonotype: A read error is possible here, since a much larger clone lies one base away. The chain joins TRBV5-6 to TRBJ2-2; TRBD2 is a possible D gene (6 bases). The CDR3 is 13 amino acids. Looked up from germline, CDR1 is SGHDT and CDR2 is YYEEEE. This chain's CDR3 is CASSLSPPGELLF. The CDR3 DNA is TGTGCCAGCAGCTTGAGCCCCCCGGGGGAGCTGCTTTTT.